Following are 26 T cell receptor beta chains from one sample sequenced in a study of early T cells in non-severe SARS-CoV-2 infection. Using its own MiXCR run on the 5' RACE reads, TCRdb lists one record per CDR3 protein. The profile shows 25,000 to 35,000 distinct CDR3 sequences, around 5.2% of them singletons. Sample: whole blood. Receptors were obtained from an adult who was a healthcare worker with PCR-confirmed SARS-CoV-2 infection or an uninfected control (not recorded which).

This clonotype was seen repeatedly, ten times or more. The rearrangement joins TRBV28 to TRBJ2-5; unclear D gene. The length of the CDR3 is 18 residues. CDR1 MDHEN and CDR2 SYDVKM come from the germline V gene. Trimming stripped 5 bases from V and 0 bases from J, with 22 bases between. This chain's CDR3 is CASSPRMGIYLYQETQYF. In DNA form, the CDR3 reads TGTGCCAGCAGTCCCCGAATGGGGATCTACCTGTACCAAGAGACCCAGTACTTC.

The table lists this clonotype with many counts. This chain connects TRBV7-7 to TRBJ2-1, with 12 positions matching TRBD2. This CDR3 comprises 19 residues. V trimming: 2 bases; J trimming: 2 bases; junction bases outside the gene matches: 10. Germline CDR1 is SSHAT and CDR2 is FNYEAQ (reference sequence). CDR3 sequence reads: CASSLPLTSGSKTYNEQFF. DNA for the CDR3: TGTGCCAGCAGCTTACCTCTGACTAGCGGGAGTAAAACCTACAATGAGCAGTTCTTC.

The chain recombines TRBV18 with TRBJ1-4; D is unclear. V lost 1 base, J lost 8 bases, and 14 bases lay in between. Germline assignment: CDR1 KGHSH and CDR2 LQKENI. This CDR3 contains 15 residues. The CDR3 protein is CASSPRRKEGEKLFF. The CDR3 nucleotides read TGTGCCAGCTCACCACGAAGGAAGGAGGGCGAAAAACTGTTTTTT.

This clonotype was found many times. The chain links TRBV20-1 to TRBJ1-2; 8 bases are a match to TRBD1. The germline V gene has CDR1 DFQATT and CDR2 SNEGSKA (reference sequence). This CDR3 is 13 amino acids long. J lost 4 bases, V lost 2 bases, and 3 bases had no gene match. CDR3 coding DNA: TGCAGTGCTAGACCCGGGACAGGCTATGGCTACACCTTC. Translated, it gives CSARPGTGYGYTF.

In this sample, this clonotype turned up a few times. The V call is TRBV10-3, the J call TRBJ1-1, with TRBD1 as a possible D gene (5 bases). The germline V gene encodes CDR1 ENHRY and CDR2 SYGVKD. V was trimmed by 5 bases and J by 4 bases, leaving 14 bases between them. CDR3 length equals 14 residues. In DNA, the CDR3 is TGTGCCATCAGTTTTCAGGGTTTCGGCACTGAAGCTTTCTTT. Translating it yields CAISFQGFGTEAFF.

The CDR3 region is CASSQRVGTETQYF. The CDR3 DNA reads TGCGCCAGCAGTCAAAGGGTTGGTACGGAGACCCAGTACTTC. The rearrangement joins TRBV5-1 to TRBJ2-5; D remains unclear. In germline, CDR1 is SGHRS, CDR2 YFSETQ. V lost 5 bases and J 5 bases, leaving 16 bases between the germline ends. The CDR3 length is 14 residues.

This clonotype was seen repeatedly, ten times or more. J is TRBJ2-1 and V is TRBV19, with D possibly matching TRBD2 (5 bases). The CDR3 consists of 14 residues. Trimming cost V 2 bases and J 5 bases, with 10 bases left between them. In germline, CDR1 is LNHDA, CDR2 SQIVND (reference sequence). The CDR3 DNA follows: TGTGCCAGTAGTATATTGGGAGAGAACAATGAGCAGTTCTTC. Translated, it gives CASSILGENNEQFF.

This clonotype has ten or more counts. CDR3 coding DNA: TGCAGTGCCCCCGGGGGGATCAACACTGAAGCTTTCTTT. This sequence encodes CSAPGGINTEAFF. V is TRBV20-1 and J is TRBJ1-1, with D tentatively TRBD1 (5 bases). Germline V CDR1 and CDR2: DFQATT, SNEGSKA (reference sequence). V lost 6 bases to trimming and J lost 2 bases, with 13 bases between them. The CDR3 totals 13 residues.

There are many counts of this clonotype. The chain has TRBV28 and TRBJ2-1; TRBD1 matches at 7 bases. V lost 3 bases, J lost 9 bases, and 8 bases stayed unmatched. This CDR3 has 14 amino acids. Germline CDR1 MDHEN, CDR2 SYDVKM. The CDR3 DNA reads TGTGCCAGCAGTTTTGGGCAGGGGGATCGTGAGCAGTTCTTC. Amino acids: CASSFGQGDREQFF.

This sequence joins TRBV18 and TRBJ1-1; D is perhaps TRBD1 (6 bases). The ends were cut back, 6 bases at V and 2 bases at J, with 19 bases in the middle. The CDR3 length is 16 residues. CDR1 and CDR2 from the germline V gene are KGHSH and LQKENI. The CDR3 loop is CASSGTGRSINTEAFF. The DNA of the CDR3 is TGTGCCAGCTCTGGTACAGGGAGGTCGATAAACACTGAAGCTTTCTTT.

In this sample, this clonotype turned up many times. V gene TRBV4-1 combines with J gene TRBJ1-1; possible D gene TRBD1, 6 bases. V dropped 0 bases and J dropped 0 bases, with 14 bases sitting between them. The CDR3 consists of 17 residues. CDR1 MGHRA and CDR2 YSYEKL come from the germline V gene. CDR3 nucleotides: TGCGCCAGCAGCCAAGAGGGTAGGGGGAGATTGAACACTGAAGCTTTCTTT. This gives the protein CASSQEGRGRLNTEAFF.

This clonotype was observed many times. V and J are TRBV6-6 and TRBJ1-1, with a possible D match to TRBD1 (5 bases). Germline-derived CDR1 and CDR2 are MNHNY and SVGAGI (reference sequence). V was cut by 7 bases and J by 4 bases, with 7 bases left in between. This CDR3 has 11 amino acids. CDR3 residues: CASIRGTEAFF. CDR3 coding DNA: TGTGCCAGCATTAGGGGCACTGAAGCTTTCTTT.

J is TRBJ2-1 and V is TRBV6-4; 10 nucleotides match TRBD1. Germline-derived CDR1 and CDR2 are MRHNA and SNTAGT. The CDR3 is 15 amino acids. Trimming removed 6 bases from V and 3 bases from J; junction bases left unmatched: 5. CDR3 nucleotide sequence: TGTGCCAGCAGAGCCGGGACAGGGGACTACAATGAGCAGTTCTTC. It yields the protein CASRAGTGDYNEQFF.

This clonotype was detected many times. The chain combines TRBV12-3 or TRBV12-4 with TRBJ1-1, with 7 positions matching TRBD1. V dropped 5 bases and J dropped 4; count of bases not matched to a gene: 10. The CDR3 loop spans 15 amino acids. The CDR3, as DNA: TGTGCCAGCAGTCATTACAGGGGATCTGTCACTGAAGCTTTCTTT. Translated, it gives CASSHYRGSVTEAFF.

Ten or more counts support this clonotype. V is TRBV19 and J is TRBJ1-4; D unclear. Germline-derived CDR1 and CDR2 are LNHDA and SQIVND (reference sequence). The germline V and J ends were trimmed by 6 bases and 5 bases, with 10 bases remaining between them. The CDR3 sequence is 13 residues long. This chain's CDR3 is CASSNTRNEKLFF. CDR3 DNA: TGTGCCAGTAGCAACACGCGGAATGAAAAACTGTTTTTT.

This clonotype was counted many times. V and J are TRBV5-5 and TRBJ1-5; 7 nucleotides align to TRBD1. Trimming at V came to 4 bases and at J to 3 bases, leaving 7 bases not matched to a gene. Germline V gene data show CDR1 as SGHKS and CDR2 as YYEKEE (reference sequence). The CDR3 sequence is 15 residues long. The CDR3 protein is CASSRQGQFNQPQHF. The CDR3 DNA follows: TGTGCCAGCAGCCGACAGGGCCAATTCAATCAGCCCCAGCATTTT.

This clonotype has more than one count but fewer than ten. The chain has TRBV20-1 and TRBJ1-1; TRBD1 is a possible D gene (6 bases). The CDR3 is made up of 11 amino acids. The V gene lost 3 bases and the J gene lost 11 bases, with 13 bases spanning the gap. The germline CDR1 and CDR2 sequences are DFQATT and SNEGSKA (reference sequence). The CDR3 loop reads CSARKQGLAFF. CDR3 in DNA: TGCAGTGCTAGGAAACAGGGACTGGCTTTCTTT.

This clonotype was seen many times. This rearrangement joins TRBV20-1 to TRBJ2-5; D possibly matches TRBD1 or TRBD2 (5 bases each). V was shortened by 3 bases and J by 5 bases, with 13 bases between the two germline ends. Looked up from germline, CDR1 is DFQATT and CDR2 is SNEGSKA (reference sequence). The CDR3 loop spans 13 amino acids. CDR3 residues: CSARDTSGETQYF. The CDR3 nucleotides are TGCAGTGCTAGGGACACCTCGGGGGAGACCCAGTACTTC.

The chain employs TRBV28 and TRBJ2-2; D may be TRBD1 (6 bases). This CDR3 is built from 16 residues. Trimming shortened V by 4 bases and J by 3 bases, and 15 bases separated the two germline ends. Looked up from germline, CDR1 is MDHEN and CDR2 is SYDVKM. The CDR3 loop is CASSSPRDKHTGELFF. The CDR3 DNA is TGTGCCAGCAGTTCCCCTCGGGACAAACACACCGGGGAGCTGTTTTTT.

In its sample, this clonotype was seen many times. The gene calls are TRBV4-3 and TRBJ2-1, with D tentatively TRBD2 (6 bases). V lost 6 bases, J lost 1 base, and 10 bases lay in between. The CDR3 totals 14 residues. The germline gives CDR1 LGHNA, CDR2 YSLEER. The CDR3 protein is CASRASVSYNEQFF. CDR3 nucleotide sequence: TGCGCCAGCAGGGCTAGCGTATCCTACAATGAGCAGTTCTTC.

This clonotype was recorded at least ten times. The DNA for the CDR3 is TGCGCCAGCAGCTTCGCCGGGACAGGGTTTCAATTTGAGCAGTTCTTC. It codes for CASSFAGTGFQFEQFF. The chain links TRBV5-1 to TRBJ2-1, with 9 positions matching TRBD1. CDR3 length: 16 residues. V lost 2 bases, J lost 9 bases, and 12 bases stayed unmatched. CDR1 SGHRS and CDR2 YFSETQ come from the germline V gene.

This clonotype was seen ten or more times. The rearrangement joins TRBV28 to TRBJ1-2, with D maybe TRBD1 (5 bases). Germline CDR1 MDHEN, CDR2 SYDVKM. Trimming removed 7 bases from V and 6 bases from J, with 18 bases in between. The CDR3 spans 14 residues. The CDR3 region is CASTPRGRADGYTF. The CDR3 region has the DNA TGTGCCAGCACCCCACGGGGGAGGGCGGATGGCTACACCTTC.

There are many counts of this clonotype. The chain has TRBV29-1 and TRBJ2-5; possibly TRBD1 or TRBD2 for D (7 bases each). The germline gives CDR1 SQVTM, CDR2 ANQGSEA. The CDR3 covers 14 residues. The ends were cut back, 1 base at V and 5 bases at J, with 14 bases in the middle. The CDR3 reads CSVEGQGLMETQYF. In nucleotides, the CDR3 is TGCAGCGTTGAAGGACAGGGACTAATGGAGACCCAGTACTTC.

This clonotype was counted only a few times. The CDR3 DNA reads TGTGCCATCAGTGATAGGGCCGGCGACACTGAAGCTTTCTTT. Encoded protein: CAISDRAGDTEAFF. The chain links TRBV10-3 to TRBJ1-1; D call uncertain. V shed 3 bases and J shed 3 bases, with 11 bases lying between them. The CDR3 contains 14 residues. Germline V gives CDR1 ENHRY, CDR2 SYGVKD.

This chain connects TRBV20-1 to TRBJ2-7; D is perhaps TRBD2 (6 bases). The CDR3 is 12 amino acids. CDR1 and CDR2 (germline): DFQATT, SNEGSKA (reference sequence). Deletions cut 6 bases from V and 2 bases from J, with 11 bases between. The CDR3 reads CSAVADPYEQYF. DNA for the CDR3: TGCAGTGCGGTAGCGGATCCCTACGAGCAGTACTTC.

This clonotype was counted ten times or more. The chain employs TRBV6-1 and TRBJ2-3, with D possibly being TRBD1 (6 bases). V was shortened by 2 bases and J by 5 bases, with 17 bases between the two germline ends. The CDR3 is 16 amino acids. Germline-derived CDR1 and CDR2 are MNHNS and SASEGT. The DNA for the CDR3 is TGTGCCAGCAGTGAAATGCGTAGGCCAGGGGTAGATACGCAGTATTTT. Its protein product is CASSEMRRPGVDTQYF.